This TCR beta chain was sequenced in a study of CXCR4 blockade with PD-1 therapy in pancreatic cancer (dated by TCRdb to between 2018 and 2020). About the investigation overall: Multiplex immunohistochemistry and TCRbeta immunosequencing of resected pancreatic ductal adenocarcinoma were combined in the study with ex vivo slice culture in which PD-1 and CXCR4 blockade were tested. To assess intratumoral heterogeneity, two geographically distinct regions from each of about 6 tumors were TCR-sequenced.

None of the patients whose archived tumor blocks were used had received neoadjuvant therapy prior to resection. For the preserved-tissue arm, the study drew on some 29 surgical resection samples taken from 20 to 25 pancreatic ductal adenocarcinoma patients who had not been treated previously. For the resection arm, ten 5-micron curls of FFPE tumor adjacent to the multiplex immunohistochemistry slide were used for DNA extraction. Using the immunoSEQ Assay at Adaptive Biotechnologies, the researchers immunosequenced TCRbeta CDR3 regions from the extracted DNA. The source study handled its data this way. To measure the absolute abundance of each unique TCRbeta CDR3, the sequences were collapsed and filtered. Clonality was defined as 1 minus Pielou's evenness, computed on productive in-frame rearrangements only. For regional overlap, the top 100 nucleotide rearrangements were followed across paired samples, and the Morisita index was used to compare paired samples against unrelated samples. The immunoSEQ Rearrangement Details tool was used to assess convergence of nucleotide rearrangements onto identical amino acid sequences. The immuneACCESS repertoire file appears here via TCRdb, limited to in-frame rearrangements. These files lack a portion of the clones; in checked studies, under half of the deficit traces to unresolved V genes, and the cause of the others is not known. The DNA gave D and trimming, while V, J and clone size come from that table. A total of approximately 2,600 clones appear in this sample, around 40% of them only once. Around a fifth of the sample is taken by the ten largest.

V loses 6 bases of germline sequence and J loses 6 bases, and the interval between the two ends is 23 bases. The germline V gene encodes CDR1 LNHDA and CDR2 SQIVND (reference sequence). Including cysteine and phenylalanine, the CDR3 has 17 amino acids. Kept here is only the CDR3 DNA, which spans 51 bases and is read in frame from base 1. General study outcomes and caveats: Because only TCRbeta chains were sequenced, true antigen-specificity overlap of convergent dominant clones was left unconfirmed pending paired alpha-beta single-cell sequencing. The frequency of each amino acid clone correlated strongly with the number of distinct nucleotide rearrangements encoding that clone, suggesting convergent selection driven by common tumor antigens. Tumors showed clonal expansion, with mean productive clonality about 0.14 versus 0.05 in healthy blood, but clonality did not correlate with survival.

With respect to this clone: No antigen is known for it. No clone much larger than this one lies a single base away; base qualities are absent.

The receptor comes from a human donor with pancreatic ductal adenocarcinoma. This sequence uses TRBV19 and TRBJ2-2; D gene: possibly TRBD1, on 5 matching bases. The sequencing sample was made of tumor tissue. CDR3 reads: CASSPRGRKGGSGELFF. The base sequence is TGTGCCAGTAGCCCTAGGGGCAGGAAAGGCGGTTCCGGGGAGCTGTTTTTT. The CDR3 plus the reference TRBV19 and TRBJ2-2 genes for the other parts give the full variable domain: DGGITQSPKYLFRKEGQNVTLSCEQNLNHDAMYWYRQDPGQGLRLIYYSQIVNDFQKGDIAEGYSVSREKKESFPLTVTSAQKNPTAFYLCASSPRGRKGGSGELFFGEGSRLTVL.